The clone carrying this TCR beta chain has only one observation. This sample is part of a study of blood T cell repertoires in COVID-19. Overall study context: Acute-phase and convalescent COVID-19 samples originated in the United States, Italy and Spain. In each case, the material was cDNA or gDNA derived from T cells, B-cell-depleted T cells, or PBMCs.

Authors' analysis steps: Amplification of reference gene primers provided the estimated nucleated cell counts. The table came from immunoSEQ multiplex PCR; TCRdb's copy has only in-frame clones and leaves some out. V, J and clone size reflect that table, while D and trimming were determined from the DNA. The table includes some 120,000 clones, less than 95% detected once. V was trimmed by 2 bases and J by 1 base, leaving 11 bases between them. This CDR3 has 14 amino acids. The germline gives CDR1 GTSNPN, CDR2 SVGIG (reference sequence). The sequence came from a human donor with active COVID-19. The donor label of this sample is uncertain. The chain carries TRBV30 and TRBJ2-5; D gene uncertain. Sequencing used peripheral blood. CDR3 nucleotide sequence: TGTGCCTGGAGTTTCGAGGTACGCCAAGAGACCCAGTACTTC. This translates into CAWSFEVRQETQYF.